The 12 T cell receptor beta chains below were found in one sample sequenced in a study of beta chain features in type 1 diabetes. Reverse transcription of all isolated RNA meant that expressed TCRB transcripts were sequenced. Method: immunoSEQ multiplex PCR; TCRdb's copy keeps in-frame clones and lacks some. Here the sample spans 200,000 to 300,000 clones, 25% to 30% being singletons. The sample was central memory CD4+ T cells from blood. Every receptor here comes from a young man in good health.

This chain uses TRBV30 with TRBJ2-5, with D maybe TRBD2 (6 bases). CDR1 and CDR2 (germline): GTSNPN, SVGIG (reference sequence). The length of the CDR3 is 13 residues. Trimming cost V 1 base and J 4 bases, with 10 bases left between them. CDR3 region: CAWSGSSGETQYF. DNA for the CDR3: TGTGCCTGGAGTGGTAGTAGCGGAGAGACCCAGTACTTC.

The CDR3 DNA follows: TGTGCCATCAGTCCCGGGACAGGGGGAGAGACCCAGTACTTC. Residues: CAISPGTGGETQYF. The chain combines TRBV10-3 with TRBJ2-5; the match to TRBD1 covers 11 bases. The germline V gene encodes CDR1 ENHRY and CDR2 SYGVKD. Trimming at V came to 5 bases and at J to 4 bases, leaving 3 bases not matched to a gene. CDR3 length: 14 residues.

The chain recombines TRBV5-1 with TRBJ2-6; the D gene is possibly TRBD2 (5 bases). The CDR3 covers 18 residues. CDR1 is SGHRS and CDR2 is YFSETQ in the germline V gene. Trimming removed 0 bases from V and 0 bases from J, with 13 bases in between. The CDR3 region has the DNA TGCGCCAGCAGCTTGGGGAGGCAGGTTAGCTCTGGGGCCAACGTCCTGACTTTC. As protein: CASSLGRQVSSGANVLTF.

This clone has more than one count but fewer than ten. In nucleotides, the CDR3 is TGTGCCAGCAGTCCGGGACCCTCCTACGAGCAGTACTTC. Protein sequence: CASSPGPSYEQYF. This chain uses TRBV7-6 with TRBJ2-7; D assignment may be TRBD1 or TRBD2 (5 bases each). The CDR3 consists of 13 residues. In germline, CDR1 is SGHVS, CDR2 FNYEAQ. V shed 6 bases and J shed 0 bases, with 9 bases lying between them.

The J gene is TRBJ2-1, the V gene TRBV20-1; 7 bases are shared with TRBD1. CDR1 is DFQATT and CDR2 is SNEGSKA in the germline V gene (reference sequence). J gave up 10 bases and V 5 bases, and 5 bases lay outside the gene matches. The CDR3 consists of 11 residues. CDR3 coding DNA: TGCAGTGCTTTCAACAGGGGCGAGCAGTTCTTC. It yields the protein CSAFNRGEQFF.

This clone has a handful of counts. V gene TRBV9 combines with J gene TRBJ1-6; D is undetermined. The CDR3 runs 12 residues. Germline V gene data show CDR1 as SGDLS and CDR2 as YYNGEE. Trimming left V 4 bases short and J 7 bases short, with 6 bases between. CDR3: CASSSLNSPLHF. Written as DNA, the CDR3 is TGTGCCAGCAGCTCCTTGAATTCACCCCTCCACTTT.

This chain joins TRBV4-3 and TRBJ2-1, with D perhaps given as TRBD1 or TRBD2 (5 bases each). This CDR3 region has 12 residues. The germline V and J ends were trimmed by 1 base and 9 bases, with 7 bases remaining between them. Germline V gene lookup returns CDR1 LGHNA and CDR2 YSLEER. The CDR3 spells CASSQVGTEQFF. CDR3 in DNA: TGCGCCAGCAGCCAAGTCGGGACTGAGCAGTTCTTC.

This clone was seen at least ten times. In the same sample, other DNA sequences code for this CDR3. J is TRBJ2-1 and V is TRBV14, with TRBD2 identical over 7 bases. The CDR3 consists of 15 residues. Germline V CDR1 and CDR2: SGHDN, FVKESK. Trimming took 0 bases from V and 8 from J; bases not matched to a gene: 7. CDR3 in amino acids: CASSQDRGRAHEQFF. CDR3 nucleotide sequence: TGTGCCAGCAGCCAAGATCGGGGGAGGGCGCATGAGCAGTTCTTC.

This clone came up a few times. The chain carries TRBV5-4 and TRBJ2-1, with 9 bases lining up with TRBD2. The CDR3 sequence is 16 residues long. Per germline, CDR1 SGHNT and CDR2 YYREEE (reference sequence). With 4 bases clipped from V and 9 bases from J, the junction kept 14 bases outside the gene matches. The CDR3 sequence: CASSPGGASGVSEQFF. The CDR3 coding sequence is TGTGCCAGCAGCCCAGGTGGGGCTAGCGGGGTTAGTGAGCAGTTCTTC.

The chain recombines TRBV5-1 with TRBJ2-5, with D perhaps assigned TRBD1 or TRBD2 (5 bases each). Germline CDR1 reads SGHRS; CDR2 reads YFSETQ. V lost 4 bases and J lost 5, with 12 bases in between. CDR3 length equals 13 residues. The CDR3 region is CASSPGPLETQYF. In DNA form, the CDR3 reads TGCGCCAGCAGCCCGGGACCTCTGGAGACCCAGTACTTC.

In this sample, this clone turned up a few times. This chain joins TRBV5-4 and TRBJ2-7; D call uncertain. Germline values: CDR1 SGHNT, CDR2 YYREEE (reference sequence). CDR3 size: 12 residues. The V gene lost 0 bases and the J gene lost 4 bases, with 5 bases spanning the gap. CDR3 nucleotides: TGTGCCAGCAGCTTGGAAGGGTACGAGCAGTACTTC. Translating it yields CASSLEGYEQYF.

This clone was found many times. The V gene is TRBV7-9, the J gene TRBJ2-7, with 13 bases fitting TRBD2. Looked up from germline, CDR1 is SEHNR and CDR2 is FQNEAQ (reference sequence). This CDR3 comprises 14 residues. V gave up 5 bases and J gave up 6 bases; unmatched junction bases: 4. CDR3 amino acids: CASSKRLAGGEQYF. DNA for the CDR3: TGTGCCAGCAGCAAGAGACTAGCGGGAGGCGAGCAGTACTTC.